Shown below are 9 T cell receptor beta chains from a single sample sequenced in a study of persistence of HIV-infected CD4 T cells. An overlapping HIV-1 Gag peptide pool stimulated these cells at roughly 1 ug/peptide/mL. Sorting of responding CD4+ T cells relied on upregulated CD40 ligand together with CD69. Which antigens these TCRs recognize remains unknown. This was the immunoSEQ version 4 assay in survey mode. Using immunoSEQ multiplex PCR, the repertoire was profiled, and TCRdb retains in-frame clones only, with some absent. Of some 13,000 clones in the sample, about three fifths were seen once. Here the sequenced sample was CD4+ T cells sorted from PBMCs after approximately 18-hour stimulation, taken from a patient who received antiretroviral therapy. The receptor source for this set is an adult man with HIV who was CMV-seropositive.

Written as DNA, the CDR3 is TGTGCCAGCAGCCCACCGGGACTAGCGATTGGTGAGCAGTTCTTC. Protein product: CASSPPGLAIGEQFF. The rearrangement uses TRBV3-1 (or the pseudogene TRBV3-2) and TRBJ2-1, with TRBD2 matching over 10 bases. CDR1 is LGHDT and CDR2 is YNNKEL in the germline V gene (reference sequence). V lost 4 bases to trimming and J lost 9 bases; unmatched junction nucleotides: 9. The CDR3 consists of 15 residues.

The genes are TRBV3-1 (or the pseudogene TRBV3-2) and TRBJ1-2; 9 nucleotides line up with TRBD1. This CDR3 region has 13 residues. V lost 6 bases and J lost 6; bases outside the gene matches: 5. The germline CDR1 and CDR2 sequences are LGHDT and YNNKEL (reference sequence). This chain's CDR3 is CASRPGQGNGYTF. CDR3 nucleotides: TGTGCCAGCAGACCGGGACAGGGCAATGGCTACACCTTC.

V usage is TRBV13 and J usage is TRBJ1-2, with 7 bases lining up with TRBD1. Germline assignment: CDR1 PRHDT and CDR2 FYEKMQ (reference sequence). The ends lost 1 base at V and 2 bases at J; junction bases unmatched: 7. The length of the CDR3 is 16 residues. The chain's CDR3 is CASSLVSRGVNYGYTF. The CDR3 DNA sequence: TGTGCCAGCAGCTTAGTGTCCAGGGGGGTAAACTATGGCTACACCTTC.

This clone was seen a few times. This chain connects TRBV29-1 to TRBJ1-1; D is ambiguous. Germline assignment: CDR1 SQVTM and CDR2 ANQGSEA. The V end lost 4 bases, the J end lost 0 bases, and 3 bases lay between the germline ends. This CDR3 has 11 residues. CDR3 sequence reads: CSVAVNTEAFF. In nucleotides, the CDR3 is TGCAGCGTTGCAGTGAACACTGAAGCTTTCTTT. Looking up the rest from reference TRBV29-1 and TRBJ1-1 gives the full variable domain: SAVISQKPSRDICQRGTSLTIQCQVDSQVTMMFWYRQQPGQSLTLIATANQGSEATYESGFVIDKFPISRPNLTFSTLTVSNMSPEDSSIYLCSVAVNTEAFFGQGTRLTVV.

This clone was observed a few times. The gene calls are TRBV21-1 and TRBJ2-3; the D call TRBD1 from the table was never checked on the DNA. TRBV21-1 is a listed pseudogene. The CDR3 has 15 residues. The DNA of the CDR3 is TGTGCCAGCAGCAAGGGGCGGTGCGGTACAGATACGCAGTATTTT. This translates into CASSKGRCGTDTQYF.

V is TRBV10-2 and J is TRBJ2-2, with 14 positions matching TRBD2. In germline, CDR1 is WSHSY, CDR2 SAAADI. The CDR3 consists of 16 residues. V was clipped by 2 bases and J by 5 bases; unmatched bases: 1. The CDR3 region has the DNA TGCGCCAGCAGTGAGGGACTAGCGGGAGGAACCGGGGAGCTGTTTTTT. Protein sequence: CASSEGLAGGTGELFF.

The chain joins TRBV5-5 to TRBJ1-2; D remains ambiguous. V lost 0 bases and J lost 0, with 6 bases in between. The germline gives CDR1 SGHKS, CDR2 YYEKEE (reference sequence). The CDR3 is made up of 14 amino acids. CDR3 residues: CASSLDSANYGYTF. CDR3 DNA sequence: TGTGCCAGCAGCTTGGACAGTGCTAACTATGGCTACACCTTC.

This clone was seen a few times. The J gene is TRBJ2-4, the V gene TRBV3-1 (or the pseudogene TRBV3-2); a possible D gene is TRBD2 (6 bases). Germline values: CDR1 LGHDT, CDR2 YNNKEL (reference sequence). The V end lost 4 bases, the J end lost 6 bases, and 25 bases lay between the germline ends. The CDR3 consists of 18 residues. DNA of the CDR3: TGTGCCAGCAGCCGAGACGGGTCAAGCGGGTCAGGTGGAAACATTCAGTACTTC. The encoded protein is CASSRDGSSGSGGNIQYF.

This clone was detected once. DNA for the CDR3: TGTGCCAGCAGCTCCCGGGACTGGGGCAATGAGCAGTTCTTC. Its protein product is CASSSRDWGNEQFF. The chain combines TRBV5-4 with TRBJ2-1; tentatively, D is TRBD2 (6 bases). The CDR3 length is 14 residues. Germline CDR1 SGHNT, CDR2 YYREEE (reference sequence). Deletions cut 3 bases from V and 6 bases from J, with 13 bases between.